This TCR beta chain was identified in a study of T cells in localized non-small cell lung cancer. V was cut by 3 bases and J by 0 bases, with 21 bases left in between. Germline-derived CDR1 and CDR2 are MDHEN and SYDVKM. This CDR3 is built from 19 residues. Only in-frame clones appear in the TCRdb table, and some are missing; sequencing was by immunoSEQ multiplex PCR. The sample shows about 52,000 clones, over 70% of them seen only once. This chain links TRBV28 with TRBJ1-5, with unresolved D. The TCR was taken from a woman aged 40-70 years with stage II lung adenocarcinoma. The sample here was PBMCs, taken before any cancer treatment. The CDR3 loop reads CASSFTSGDEDYSNQPQHF. For the CDR3, the DNA is TGTGCCAGCAGTTTTACTAGTGGAGACGAAGACTATAGCAATCAGCCCCAGCATTTT.